This T cell receptor beta chain appears in the sequencing data of a study of blood T cell repertoires in COVID-19. Profiling relied on immunoSEQ multiplex PCR, and the TCRdb table lists in-frame clones only, not all of them. The sample has 400,000 to 500,000 clones; approximately 90% are singletons. V lost 5 bases and J 5 bases, leaving 13 bases between the germline ends. Germline V gene sequence: CDR1 KGHSH, CDR2 LQKENI. The CDR3 runs 13 residues. The J gene is TRBJ2-7, the V gene TRBV18; the D gene is possibly TRBD1 (6 bases). This receptor was taken from a middle-aged woman who had recovered from COVID-19. Material for sequencing was PBMCs or T cells enriched from blood (not recorded which). Written as DNA, the CDR3 is TGTGCCAGCTCAGCACACAGGGATCACGAGCAGTACTTC. The encoded protein is CASSAHRDHEQYF.